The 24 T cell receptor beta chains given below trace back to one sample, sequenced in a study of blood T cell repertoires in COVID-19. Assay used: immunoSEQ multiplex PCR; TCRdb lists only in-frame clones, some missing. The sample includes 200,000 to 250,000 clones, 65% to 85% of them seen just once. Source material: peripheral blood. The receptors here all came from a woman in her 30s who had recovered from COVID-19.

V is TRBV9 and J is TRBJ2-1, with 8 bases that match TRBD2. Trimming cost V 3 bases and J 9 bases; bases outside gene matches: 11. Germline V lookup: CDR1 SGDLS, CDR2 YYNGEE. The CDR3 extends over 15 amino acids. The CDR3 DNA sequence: TGTGCCAGCAGCGGGAGCGGGAGTGGGGGTGCTGAGCAGTTCTTC. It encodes CASSGSGSGGAEQFF.

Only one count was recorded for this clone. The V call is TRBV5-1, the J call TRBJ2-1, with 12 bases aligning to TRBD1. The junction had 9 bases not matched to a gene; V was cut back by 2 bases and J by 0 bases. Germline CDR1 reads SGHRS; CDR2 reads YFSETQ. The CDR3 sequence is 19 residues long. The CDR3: CASSFLPGTGGRSYNEQFF. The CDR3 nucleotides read TGCGCCAGCAGCTTCCTACCAGGGACAGGGGGCCGCTCCTACAATGAGCAGTTCTTC.

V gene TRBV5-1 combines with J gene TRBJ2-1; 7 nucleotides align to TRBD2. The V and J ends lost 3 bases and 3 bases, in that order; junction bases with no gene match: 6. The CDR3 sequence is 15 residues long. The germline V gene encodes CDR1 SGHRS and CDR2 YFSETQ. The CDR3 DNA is TGCGCCAGCAGCTCCCCTAGCGGCCACTACAATGAGCAGTTCTTC. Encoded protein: CASSSPSGHYNEQFF.

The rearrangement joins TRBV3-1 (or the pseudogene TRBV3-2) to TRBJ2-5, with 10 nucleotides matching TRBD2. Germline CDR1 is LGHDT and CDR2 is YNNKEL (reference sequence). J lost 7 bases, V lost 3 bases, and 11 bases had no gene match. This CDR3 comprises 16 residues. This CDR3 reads CASSQEKLAGHRTQYF. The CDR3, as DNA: TGTGCCAGCAGCCAGGAAAAACTAGCGGGACACAGGACCCAGTACTTC.

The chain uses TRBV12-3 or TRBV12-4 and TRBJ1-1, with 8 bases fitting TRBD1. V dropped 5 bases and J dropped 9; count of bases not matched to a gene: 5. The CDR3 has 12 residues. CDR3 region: CASSLDRAQAFF. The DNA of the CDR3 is TGTGCCAGCAGTCTGGACAGGGCGCAAGCTTTCTTT.

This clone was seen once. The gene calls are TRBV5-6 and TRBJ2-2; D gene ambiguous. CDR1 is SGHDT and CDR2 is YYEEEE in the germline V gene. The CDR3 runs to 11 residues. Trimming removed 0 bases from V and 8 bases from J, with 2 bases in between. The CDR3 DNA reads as TGTGCCAGCAGCTTGGCGGGGGAGCTGTTTTTT. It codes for CASSLAGELFF.

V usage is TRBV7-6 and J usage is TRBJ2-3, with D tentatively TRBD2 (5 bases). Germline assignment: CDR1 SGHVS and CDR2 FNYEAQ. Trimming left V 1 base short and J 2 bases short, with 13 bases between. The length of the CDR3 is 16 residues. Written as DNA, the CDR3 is TGTGCCAGCAGCTTAGTGAGGGTACCACCCACAGATACGCAGTATTTT. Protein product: CASSLVRVPPTDTQYF.

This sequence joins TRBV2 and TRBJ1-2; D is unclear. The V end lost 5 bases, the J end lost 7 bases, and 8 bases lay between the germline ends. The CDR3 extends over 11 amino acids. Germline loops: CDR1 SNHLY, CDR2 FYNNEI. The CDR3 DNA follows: TGTGCCAGCAGTCCCCGAGCTGGCTACACCTTC. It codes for CASSPRAGYTF. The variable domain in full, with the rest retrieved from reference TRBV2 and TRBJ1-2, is EPEVTQTPSHQVTQMGQEVILRCVPISNHLYFYWYRQILGQKVEFLVSFYNNEISEKSEIFDDQFSVERPDGSNFTLKIRSTKLEDSAMYFCASSPRAGYTFGSGTRLTVV.

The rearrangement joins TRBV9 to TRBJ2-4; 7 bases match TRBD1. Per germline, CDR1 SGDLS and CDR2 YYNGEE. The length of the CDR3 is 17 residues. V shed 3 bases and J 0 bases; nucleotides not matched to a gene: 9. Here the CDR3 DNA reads TGTGCCAGCAGCGCACAGAGAGGGGGCCCAGCCAAAAACATTCAGTACTTC. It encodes CASSAQRGGPAKNIQYF.

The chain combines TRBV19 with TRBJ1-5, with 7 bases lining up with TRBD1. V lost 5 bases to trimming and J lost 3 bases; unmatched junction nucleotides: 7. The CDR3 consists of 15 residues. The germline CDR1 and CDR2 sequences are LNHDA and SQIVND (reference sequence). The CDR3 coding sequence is TGTGCCAGTAGTCCCTCGACAGGGAACAATCAGCCCCAGCATTTT. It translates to CASSPSTGNNQPQHF.

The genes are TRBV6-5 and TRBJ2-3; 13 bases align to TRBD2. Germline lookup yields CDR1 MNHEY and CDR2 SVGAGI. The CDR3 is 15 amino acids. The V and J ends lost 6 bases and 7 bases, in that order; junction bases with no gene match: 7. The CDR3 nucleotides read TGTGCCAGCAGCCTACTAGCGGGAGGGCCAAATACGCAGTATTTT. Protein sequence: CASSLLAGGPNTQYF.

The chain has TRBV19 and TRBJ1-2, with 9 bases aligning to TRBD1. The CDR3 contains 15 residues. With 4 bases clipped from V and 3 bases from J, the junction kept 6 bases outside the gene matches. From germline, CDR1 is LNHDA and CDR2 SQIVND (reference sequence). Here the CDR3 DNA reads TGTGCCAGTAGTAATACAGGGGGCGCCGACTATGGCTACACCTTC. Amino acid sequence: CASSNTGGADYGYTF.

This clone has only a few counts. The CDR3 region is CASSAWADWTDTQYF. DNA of the CDR3: TGTGCCAGCAGCGCGTGGGCGGACTGGACAGATACGCAGTATTTT. The chain links TRBV9 to TRBJ2-3; the D gene is possibly TRBD2 (5 bases). Germline CDR1 and CDR2: SGDLS and YYNGEE. V lost 3 bases to trimming and J lost 3 bases, with 14 bases between them. The CDR3 loop spans 15 amino acids.

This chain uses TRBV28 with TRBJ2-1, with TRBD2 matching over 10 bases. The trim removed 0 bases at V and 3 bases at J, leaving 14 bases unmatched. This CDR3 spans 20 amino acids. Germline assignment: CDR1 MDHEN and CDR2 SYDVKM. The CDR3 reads CASSLWVPRALAGLYNEQFF. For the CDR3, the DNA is TGTGCCAGCAGTTTATGGGTGCCCAGGGCACTAGCGGGGCTCTACAATGAGCAGTTCTTC.

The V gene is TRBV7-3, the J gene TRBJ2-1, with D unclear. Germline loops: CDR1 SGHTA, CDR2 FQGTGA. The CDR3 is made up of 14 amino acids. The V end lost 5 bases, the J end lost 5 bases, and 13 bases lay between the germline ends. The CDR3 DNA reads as TGTGCCAGCAGCCCCACGTACACGAACAATGAGCAGTTCTTC. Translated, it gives CASSPTYTNNEQFF.

CDR3 DNA: TGTGCCAGCAGCTTAACCGTCGGGTTGGGAGGGCAGGATGGCTATGGCTACACCTTC. Protein sequence: CASSLTVGLGGQDGYGYTF. The chain couples TRBV7-3 to TRBJ1-2; no clear D gene. The V end lost 0 bases, the J end lost 4 bases, and 24 bases lay between the germline ends. This CDR3 contains 19 residues. CDR1 SGHTA and CDR2 FQGTGA come from the germline V gene.

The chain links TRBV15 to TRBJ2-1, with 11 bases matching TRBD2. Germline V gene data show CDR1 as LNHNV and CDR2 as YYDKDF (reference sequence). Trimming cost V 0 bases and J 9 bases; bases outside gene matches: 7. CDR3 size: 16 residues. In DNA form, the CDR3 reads TGTGCCACCAGCAGAGATTTACTAGCGGGAGCTGTTGAGCAGTTCTTC. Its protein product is CATSRDLLAGAVEQFF.

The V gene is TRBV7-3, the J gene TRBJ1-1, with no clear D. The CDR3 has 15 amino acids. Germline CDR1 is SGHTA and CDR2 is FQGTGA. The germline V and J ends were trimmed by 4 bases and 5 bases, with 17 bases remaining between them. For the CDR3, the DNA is TGTGCCAGCAGCTCTCTTCAAGGGAGTGGGACTGAAGCTTTCTTT. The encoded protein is CASSSLQGSGTEAFF.

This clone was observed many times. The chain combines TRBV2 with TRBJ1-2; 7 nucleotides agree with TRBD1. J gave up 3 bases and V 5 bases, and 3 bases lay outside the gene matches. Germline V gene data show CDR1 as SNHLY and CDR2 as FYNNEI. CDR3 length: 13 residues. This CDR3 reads CASSQTGDYGYTF. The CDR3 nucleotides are TGTGCCAGCAGTCAAACAGGGGACTATGGCTACACCTTC.

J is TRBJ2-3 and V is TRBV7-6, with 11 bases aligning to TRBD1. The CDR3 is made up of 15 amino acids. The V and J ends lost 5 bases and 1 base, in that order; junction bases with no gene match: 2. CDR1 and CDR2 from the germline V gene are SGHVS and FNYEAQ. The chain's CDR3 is CASSLDRGRTDTQYF. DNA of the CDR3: TGTGCCAGCAGCCTGGACAGGGGGCGCACAGATACGCAGTATTTT.

CDR3 bases: TGTGCCAGCAGCTCCGGGACAGGGGCATTGGCCCTCCACTTT. Its translation: CASSSGTGALALHF. J is TRBJ1-6 and V is TRBV11-1, with 10 bases identical to TRBD1. Unmatched junction bases numbered 8, after V lost 4 bases and J lost 14 bases. CDR3 length: 14 residues. From germline, CDR1 is SGHAT and CDR2 FQDESV (reference sequence).

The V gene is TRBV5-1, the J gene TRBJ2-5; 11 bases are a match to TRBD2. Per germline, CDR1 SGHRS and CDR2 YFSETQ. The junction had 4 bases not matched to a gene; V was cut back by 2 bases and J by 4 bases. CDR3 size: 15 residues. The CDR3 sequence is CASSFGTSGGETQYF. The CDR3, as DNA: TGCGCCAGCAGCTTTGGGACTAGCGGAGGAGAGACCCAGTACTTC.

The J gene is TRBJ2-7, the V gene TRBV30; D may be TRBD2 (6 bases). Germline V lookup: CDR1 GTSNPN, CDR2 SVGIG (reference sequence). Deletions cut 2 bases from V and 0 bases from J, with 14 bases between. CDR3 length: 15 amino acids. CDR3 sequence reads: CAWSIGRLRSYEQYF. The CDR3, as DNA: TGTGCCTGGAGTATAGGGAGGCTTCGCTCCTACGAGCAGTACTTC. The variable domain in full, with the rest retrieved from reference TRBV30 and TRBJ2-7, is SQTIHQWPATLVQPVGSPLSLECTVEGTSNPNLYWYRQAAGRGLQLLFYSVGIGQISSEVPQNLSASRPQDRQFILSSKKLLLSDSGFYLCAWSIGRLRSYEQYFGPGTRLTVT.

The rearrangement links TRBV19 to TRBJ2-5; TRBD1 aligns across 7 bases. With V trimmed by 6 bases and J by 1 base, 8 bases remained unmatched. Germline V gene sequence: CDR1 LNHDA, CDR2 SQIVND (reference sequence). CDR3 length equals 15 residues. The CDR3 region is CASSQQGRGQETQYF. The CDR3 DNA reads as TGTGCCAGTAGCCAACAGGGGAGAGGCCAAGAGACCCAGTACTTC.